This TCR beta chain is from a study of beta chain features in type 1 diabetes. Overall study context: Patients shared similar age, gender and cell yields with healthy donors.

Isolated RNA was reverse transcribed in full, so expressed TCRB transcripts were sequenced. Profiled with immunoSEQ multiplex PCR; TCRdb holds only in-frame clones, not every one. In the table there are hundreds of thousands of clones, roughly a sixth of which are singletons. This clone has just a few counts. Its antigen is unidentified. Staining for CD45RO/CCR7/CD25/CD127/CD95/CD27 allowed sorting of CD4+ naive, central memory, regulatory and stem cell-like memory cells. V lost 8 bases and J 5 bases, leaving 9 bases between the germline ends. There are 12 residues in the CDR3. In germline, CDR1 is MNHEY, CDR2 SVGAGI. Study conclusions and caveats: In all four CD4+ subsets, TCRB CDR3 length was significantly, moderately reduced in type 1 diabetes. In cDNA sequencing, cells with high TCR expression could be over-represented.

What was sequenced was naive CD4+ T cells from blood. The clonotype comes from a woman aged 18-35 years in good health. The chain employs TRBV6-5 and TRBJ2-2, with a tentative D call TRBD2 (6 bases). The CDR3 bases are TGTGCCAGCGGGAGGTCTACCGGGGAGCTGTTTTTT. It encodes CASGRSTGELFF.